This T cell receptor (beta chain) was sequenced for a study of blood T cell repertoires in COVID-19. Study summary: Samples representing acute and convalescent COVID-19 were sourced from the United States, Italy and Spain. PBMCs, B-cell-depleted T cells, or T cells were the source of the cDNA or gDNA that made up the material.

In the original analysis: Amplification of reference gene primers was used by the study to estimate nucleated cell counts. Method: immunoSEQ multiplex PCR; TCRdb's copy keeps in-frame clones and lacks some. The V and J calls and clone size are taken from that table; D and trimming were inferred from the DNA. The table has approximately 61,000 clones, about 91% seen once. The receptor was isolated from a woman older than 75 with active COVID-19. The sequencing sample was made of peripheral blood.

In nucleotides, the CDR3 is TGCGCCAGCAGCGAACAGGGGGATGGGGGCTACACCTTC. This codes for CASSEQGDGGYTF. V is TRBV5-1 and J is TRBJ1-2; 8 positions match TRBD1. Germline V gene lookup returns CDR1 SGHRS and CDR2 YFSETQ. This CDR3 has 13 residues. V shed 4 bases and J 8 bases; nucleotides not matched to a gene: 7.